The 22 T cell receptor beta chains below come from one sample, sequenced in a study of blood T cell repertoires in COVID-19. Some clones are missing from TCRdb's copy, which holds only in-frame ones; the method was immunoSEQ multiplex PCR. The sample comprises tens of thousands of clones, about 80% of which are singletons, and roughly 15% rests with the top ten. The specimen sequenced was peripheral blood. These receptors were collected from an elderly woman with acute or convalescent COVID-19.

This chain connects TRBV7-2 to TRBJ2-7, with TRBD1 matching over 11 bases. This CDR3 comprises 16 residues. From germline, CDR1 is SGHTA and CDR2 FQGNSA. J was trimmed by 2 bases and V by 1 base; bases with no gene match: 4. Here the CDR3 reads CASSLGGTGGTYEQYF. The CDR3, as DNA: TGTGCCAGCAGCTTAGGCGGGACAGGGGGGACCTACGAGCAGTACTTC.

The table lists this clone with a few counts. The J gene is TRBJ2-7, the V gene TRBV7-2, with D possibly being TRBD2 (5 bases). This CDR3 spans 12 amino acids. The V end lost 3 bases, the J end lost 7 bases, and 10 bases lay between the germline ends. Germline assignment: CDR1 SGHTA and CDR2 FQGNSA. The CDR3, as DNA: TGTGCCAGCAGCTTGAGTCGAGGGGAGCAGTACTTC. The encoded protein is CASSLSRGEQYF.

This rearrangement joins TRBV19 to TRBJ2-3, with no clear D. The CDR3 contains 13 residues. V was cut by 3 bases and J by 2 bases, with 6 bases left in between. Germline values: CDR1 LNHDA, CDR2 SQIVND (reference sequence). The DNA for the CDR3 is TGTGCCAGTAGTATTTCTTTCACAGATACGCAGTATTTT. The encoded protein is CASSISFTDTQYF.

The table lists this clone with a few counts. V gene TRBV28 combines with J gene TRBJ1-5; D uncertain. Germline V lookup: CDR1 MDHEN, CDR2 SYDVKM. V lost 6 bases, J lost 0 bases, and 9 bases lay in between. The CDR3 is made up of 14 amino acids. CDR3 sequence: CASSRDNSNQPQHF. The DNA for the CDR3 is TGTGCCAGCAGCCGGGATAATAGCAATCAGCCCCAGCATTTT.

This clone was found once. The chain recombines TRBV5-1 with TRBJ2-1, with D maybe TRBD2 (5 bases). Germline loops: CDR1 SGHRS, CDR2 YFSETQ. The germline V and J ends were trimmed by 4 bases and 2 bases, with 16 bases remaining between them. CDR3 length equals 16 residues. CDR3 sequence (DNA): TGCGCCAGCAGCCCAAGCGGTTTGGCGACCTACAATGAGCAGTTCTTC. Its protein product is CASSPSGLATYNEQFF.

This clone was observed at least ten times. V gene TRBV29-1 combines with J gene TRBJ2-2; D is possibly TRBD2 (5 bases). The CDR3 covers 14 residues. Germline lookup yields CDR1 SQVTM and CDR2 ANQGSEA. The V and J ends lost 4 bases and 6 bases respectively, with 15 bases between them. CDR3 DNA sequence: TGCAGCGTTGTAATAGGGAGTACGGCCGGGGAGCTGTTTTTT. Its translation is CSVVIGSTAGELFF.

As DNA, the CDR3 is TGTGCCAGCTCACCCCGAGCCGGGACATTCACGCCAACTAATGAAAAACTGTTTTTT. Translation gives CASSPRAGTFTPTNEKLFF. This chain connects TRBV18 to TRBJ1-4, with a tentative D call TRBD1 (6 bases). Germline V gives CDR1 KGHSH, CDR2 LQKENI. The CDR3 contains 19 residues. The V and J ends lost 3 bases and 0 bases respectively, with 20 bases between them.

In this sample, this clone turned up once. The rearrangement uses TRBV29-1 and TRBJ2-3, with D maybe TRBD1 (6 bases). The CDR3 has 12 residues. CDR1 SQVTM and CDR2 ANQGSEA come from the germline V gene. The V end lost 7 bases, the J end lost 4 bases, and 12 bases lay between the germline ends. CDR3 nucleotide sequence: TGCAGCGGTAACACAGGGTCAGATACGCAGTATTTT. Amino acids: CSGNTGSDTQYF.

The chain employs TRBV5-1 and TRBJ2-7; possibly TRBD2 for D (6 bases). Germline V lookup: CDR1 SGHRS, CDR2 YFSETQ. The CDR3 runs to 14 residues. Trimming took 2 bases from V and 7 from J, leaving 16 bases between them. Written as DNA, the CDR3 is TGCGCCAGCAGCTTCAGGGACTCGGCGGGGGAGCAGTACTTC. This codes for CASSFRDSAGEQYF.

This chain connects TRBV6-5 to TRBJ1-3; no firm D call. Germline V gene data show CDR1 as MNHEY and CDR2 as SVGAGI. CDR3 length equals 15 residues. Trimming took 5 bases from V and 4 from J, leaving 15 bases between them. The CDR3 nucleotides read TGTGCCAGCAGTAACCCCGGGAAAGGAGGAAACACCATATATTTT. Residues: CASSNPGKGGNTIYF.

This clone was detected once. This chain joins TRBV3-1 (or the pseudogene TRBV3-2) and TRBJ1-2, with D perhaps matching TRBD1 (5 bases). V lost 2 bases and J 1 base, leaving 17 bases between the germline ends. The length of the CDR3 is 17 residues. Looked up from germline, CDR1 is LGHDT and CDR2 is YNNKEL (reference sequence). Written as DNA, the CDR3 is TGTGCCAGCAGCCAAAGGATCGTGGGGAGGGGTAACTATGGCTACACCTTC. It codes for CASSQRIVGRGNYGYTF.

The chain couples TRBV6-5 to TRBJ2-2; D gene unclear. Trimming cost V 6 bases and J 0 bases, with 11 bases left between them. The V gene's germline CDR1 is MNHEY and CDR2 SVGAGI. This CDR3 has 15 amino acids. The DNA of the CDR3 is TGTGCCAGCAGAGTACGGGTAGCGAACACCGGGGAGCTGTTTTTT. Its translation: CASRVRVANTGELFF.

The V call is TRBV2, the J call TRBJ1-2, with 9 bases fitting TRBD1. The germline V gene encodes CDR1 SNHLY and CDR2 FYNNEI. The length of the CDR3 is 14 residues. V was pared by 6 bases and J by 8 bases, with 10 bases of the junction left unmatched. CDR3 nucleotide sequence: TGTGCCAGCAGAGCGGGACAGGGTACGAAAGGCTACACCTTC. It yields the protein CASRAGQGTKGYTF.

The CDR3 DNA reads TGTGCCAGCAGTTCAGGGACTAGCGGGGTAGATACGCAGTATTTT. Its protein product is CASSSGTSGVDTQYF. The V call is TRBV11-3, the J call TRBJ2-3; 13 bases match TRBD2. Germline assignment: CDR1 SGHNT and CDR2 YENEEA. Losses at the gene ends were 6 bases for V and 5 bases for J; bases not matched to a gene: 5. There are 15 residues in the CDR3.

The chain combines TRBV19 with TRBJ2-5, with D possibly matching TRBD2 (6 bases). The CDR3 runs 17 residues. V was clipped by 7 bases and J by 1 base, with 22 bases between them. CDR1 is LNHDA, CDR2 SQIVND, per germline (reference sequence). The CDR3 sequence: CASNGRGGPGIQETQYF. The CDR3 DNA follows: TGTGCCAGTAATGGAAGAGGAGGGCCGGGTATCCAAGAGACCCAGTACTTC.

The chain combines TRBV5-4 with TRBJ2-7, with 8 bases aligning to TRBD2. Germline CDR1 is SGHNT and CDR2 is YYREEE (reference sequence). CDR3 length: 13 amino acids. The ends lost 4 bases at V and 2 bases at J; junction bases unmatched: 2. The CDR3 sequence: CASSQTSAYEQYF. In DNA form, the CDR3 reads TGTGCCAGCAGCCAGACTAGCGCCTACGAGCAGTACTTC.

The V gene is TRBV7-8, the J gene TRBJ2-1; D not resolved. V gave up 1 base and J gave up 0 bases, with 7 bases separating them. CDR1 is SGHVS and CDR2 is FQNEAQ in the germline V gene. The CDR3 totals 15 residues. CDR3 coding DNA: TGTGCCAGCAGCTTAGAGGCTAGCTCCTACAATGAGCAGTTCTTC. Encoded protein: CASSLEASSYNEQFF.

This chain links TRBV29-1 with TRBJ2-3; TRBD2 is a possible D gene (7 bases). The CDR3 extends over 15 amino acids. V gave up 4 bases and J gave up 1 base, with 15 bases separating them. Per the germline V gene, CDR1 is SQVTM and CDR2 is ANQGSEA. The CDR3 DNA sequence: TGCAGCGTTGGCGATGTCGGGGGGCGCACAGATACGCAGTATTTT. The encoded protein is CSVGDVGGRTDTQYF.

This clone is labeled as medium-sized. The CDR3 region has the DNA TGTGCCAGCAGGGGAGACGCATACTCTGGAAACACCATATATTTT. Amino acid sequence: CASRGDAYSGNTIYF. The rearrangement links TRBV2 to TRBJ1-3; no firm D call. Trimming stripped 6 bases from V and 0 bases from J, with 12 bases between. Looked up from germline, CDR1 is SNHLY and CDR2 is FYNNEI. The CDR3 spans 15 residues. The full variable domain, rest sourced from reference TRBV2 and TRBJ1-3, is EPEVTQTPSHQVTQMGQEVILRCVPISNHLYFYWYRQILGQKVEFLVSFYNNEISEKSEIFDDQFSVERPDGSNFTLKIRSTKLEDSAMYFCASRGDAYSGNTIYFGEGSWLTVV.

The chain has TRBV7-8 and TRBJ1-2; D gene unclear. Trimming pared 5 bases from V and 1 base from J, leaving 17 bases between. Germline V gene data show CDR1 as SGHVS and CDR2 as FQNEAQ. This CDR3 contains 16 residues. The DNA of the CDR3 is TGTGCCAGCAGCGCAATTGACAAGAGTTTTAACTATGGCTACACCTTC. Translating gives CASSAIDKSFNYGYTF.

The rearrangement joins TRBV5-1 to TRBJ2-1; D is unresolved. Looked up from germline, CDR1 is SGHRS and CDR2 is YFSETQ. The CDR3 runs 15 residues. V was cut by 5 bases and J by 0 bases, with 12 bases left in between. The CDR3 nucleotides read TGCGCCAGCAGTCGAGATAAAAGCTCCTACAATGAGCAGTTCTTC. Translation gives CASSRDKSSYNEQFF. The whole variable domain, filled in from reference TRBV5-1 and TRBJ2-1, reads KAGVTQTPRYLIKTRGQQVTLSCSPISGHRSVSWYQQTPGQGLQFLFEYFSETQRNKGNFPGRFSGRQFSNSRSEMNVSTLELGDSALYLCASSRDKSSYNEQFFGPGTRLTVL.

This clone was recorded a few times. This chain links TRBV19 with TRBJ2-1; 11 nucleotides align to TRBD2. The CDR3 spans 17 residues. From germline, CDR1 is LNHDA and CDR2 SQIVND (reference sequence). The ends lost 5 bases at V and 5 bases at J; junction bases unmatched: 11. This chain's CDR3 is CASSLRLAGWIDNEQFF. The DNA of the CDR3 is TGTGCCAGTAGTCTACGACTAGCGGGATGGATCGACAATGAGCAGTTCTTC.